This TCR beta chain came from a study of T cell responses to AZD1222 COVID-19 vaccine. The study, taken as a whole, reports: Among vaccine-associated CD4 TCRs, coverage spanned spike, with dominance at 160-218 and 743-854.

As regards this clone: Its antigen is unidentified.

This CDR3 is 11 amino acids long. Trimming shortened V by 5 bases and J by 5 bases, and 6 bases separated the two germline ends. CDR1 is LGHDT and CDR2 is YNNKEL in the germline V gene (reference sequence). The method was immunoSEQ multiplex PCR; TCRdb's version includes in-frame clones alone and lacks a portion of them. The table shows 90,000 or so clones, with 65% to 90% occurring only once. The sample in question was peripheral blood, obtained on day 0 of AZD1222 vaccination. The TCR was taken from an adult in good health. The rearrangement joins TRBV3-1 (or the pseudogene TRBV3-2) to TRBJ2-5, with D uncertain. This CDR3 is CASSTRETQYF. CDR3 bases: TGTGCCAGCAGCACTCGGGAGACCCAGTACTTC.